This T cell receptor (beta chain) was retrieved from a study of T-cell memory formation after mild COVID-19. On the study more broadly: TCR clusters were mostly donor specific.

CDR1 and CDR2 (germline): DFQATT, SNEGSKA (reference sequence). This CDR3 is built from 13 residues. J lost 0 bases, V lost 5 bases, and 3 bases had no gene match. TCRdb re-called the 5' RACE reads with MiXCR, one entry per CDR3 protein. This sample has a few hundred thousand distinct CDR3 sequences, with 15% to 20% found just once. Notes on the study in general: A second wave of clones peaked on day 37, and their SARS-CoV-2 specificity went unconfirmed. Day 15 to 85 contractors were CD4/CD8 balanced; later expanders leaned CD4+. Largely, contracting CD4+ clones fell within CM and EM, and contracting CD8+ clones within EMRA.

Concerning this clonotype: Its antigen is not known.

The TCR sequence derives from a man between 18 and 29 years old who had mild COVID-19 (a few samples of this study predate the infection). Cell type and time point are not known. Source material: PBMCs or a T cell subset sorted from them (not recorded which). The J gene is TRBJ2-5, the V gene TRBV20-1; TRBD1 agrees at 7 bases. In DNA form, the CDR3 reads TGCAGTGCTGTCGACAGGGACCAAGAGACCCAGTACTTC. It translates to CSAVDRDQETQYF.